The source of this TCR beta chain is a study of blood T cell repertoires in COVID-19. In the study's own analysis: For nucleated cells, counts were estimated from reference gene primer amplification. Generated by immunoSEQ multiplex PCR, the TCRdb table keeps only in-frame clones and is missing some. V and J calls and clone size are copied from that table; D and trimming were computed from the DNA. Among 40,000 to 50,000 clones listed, about 87% were seen once. This clone occurred a few times. Sequencing input: peripheral blood. The clonotype was recovered from a human donor in a cohort sampled during active COVID-19.

The CDR3 nucleotides are TGTGCCAGCAGTTACTCTGGGGGAGGCACTGAAGCTTTCTTT. Translated: CASSYSGGGTEAFF. The rearrangement uses TRBV6-6 and TRBJ1-1; a weak D match, TRBD1 (5 bases). V was shortened by 0 bases and J by 4 bases, with 9 bases between the two germline ends. The CDR3 runs 14 residues. Per germline, CDR1 MNHNY and CDR2 SVGAGI (reference sequence).